This TCR beta chain was sequenced in a study of cytomegalovirus exposure and HLA in healthy donors. Whole-study results and caveats: The likely origin of a cluster of highly shared sequence variants was a sequencing artifact. Across donors, most TCRs were seen rarely, yet some public ones were widespread. Based on reports, TCR beta sequences accurately predicted HLA-A and HLA-B alleles for most subjects. V- and J-gene trimming in TCR beta was tied to a missense DCLRE1C variant by an analysis performed later.

The CDR3 is 17 amino acids. In germline, CDR1 is SEHNR, CDR2 FQNEAQ (reference sequence). V lost 2 bases and J 3 bases, leaving 19 bases between the germline ends. Worth noting for this clone: Its antigen is unknown.

Researchers ran the PCR with 60 Vbeta and 13 Jbeta primers. Measured with immunoSEQ multiplex PCR; TCRdb has only the in-frame clones, and not every one. Among about 160,000 clones listed, approximately 80% were seen once. The specimen sequenced was PBMCs. The clonotype comes from a woman aged 45-65 years in good health and CMV-seronegative. V gene TRBV7-9 combines with J gene TRBJ1-2; possible D gene TRBD1, 5 bases. DNA of the CDR3: TGTGCCAGCAGCTTAACGCAGGGTTTCTTTACGGACTATGGCTACACCTTC. It codes for CASSLTQGFFTDYGYTF.